Each of the 10 T cell receptor beta chains below was sequenced from the same sample in a study of OX40 agonist ivuxolimab in advanced cancers. Some clones are missing from TCRdb's copy, which holds only in-frame ones; the method was immunoSEQ multiplex PCR. The table records roughly 76,000 clones, approximately 80% of them present only once. The starting material was CD4+ or CD8+ T cells sorted from blood, obtained in a trial of the OX40 agonist ivuxolimab. The receptors come from an adult with an advanced solid tumor such as melanoma, head and neck, liver or kidney cancer.

The chain uses TRBV6-5 and TRBJ2-1; 13 bases fit TRBD2. Germline V lookup: CDR1 MNHEY, CDR2 SVGAGI. The CDR3 contains 16 residues. J lost 7 bases, V lost 4 bases, and 7 bases had no gene match. DNA of the CDR3: TGTGCCAGCAGTTCCCCGACTAGCGGGAGGAGGAATGAGCAGTTCTTC. Protein sequence: CASSSPTSGRRNEQFF.

This clone has more than one count but fewer than ten. The chain joins TRBV6-5 to TRBJ2-7, with 11 bases fitting TRBD2. Looked up from germline, CDR1 is MNHEY and CDR2 is SVGAGI. The CDR3 has 14 residues. Unmatched junction bases numbered 6, after V lost 6 bases and J lost 5 bases. The chain's CDR3 is CASRIAGGPDEQYF. The CDR3 nucleotides read TGTGCCAGCAGAATAGCGGGAGGGCCAGACGAGCAGTACTTC.

This clone was observed a few times. The gene calls are TRBV4-3 and TRBJ1-3, with no clear D. There are 16 residues in the CDR3. V shed 1 base and J shed 0 bases, with 10 bases lying between them. CDR1 and CDR2 (germline): LGHNA, YSLEER. As DNA, the CDR3 is TGCGCCAGCAGCCAAGGTATCGGGCTCTCTGGAAACACCATATATTTT. Translating gives CASSQGIGLSGNTIYF.

The V gene is TRBV2, the J gene TRBJ2-6, with unresolved D. The CDR3 is 15 residues long. Trimming removed 4 bases from V and 4 bases from J, with 11 bases in between. The V gene's germline CDR1 is SNHLY and CDR2 FYNNEI. Here the CDR3 reads CASSAGRAGANVLTF. In nucleotides, the CDR3 is TGTGCCAGCAGTGCCGGACGGGCAGGGGCCAACGTCCTGACTTTC. Using reference TRBV2 and TRBJ2-6 for the parts outside the CDR3, the full variable domain is EPEVTQTPSHQVTQMGQEVILRCVPISNHLYFYWYRQILGQKVEFLVSFYNNEISEKSEIFDDQFSVERPDGSNFTLKIRSTKLEDSAMYFCASSAGRAGANVLTFGAGSRLTVL.

V usage is TRBV6-5 and J usage is TRBJ2-7; 10 bases align to TRBD1. The CDR3 sequence is 14 residues long. Germline lookup yields CDR1 MNHEY and CDR2 SVGAGI. The V and J ends lost 7 bases and 1 base, in that order; junction bases with no gene match: 4. CDR3 in DNA: TGTGCCAGCACCCCGGGACAGGGGTCCTACGAGCAGTACGTC. It codes for CASTPGQGSYEQYV.

The V call is TRBV27, the J call TRBJ1-5; D remains unclear. There are 13 residues in the CDR3. Trimming cost V 7 bases and J 1 base, with 8 bases left between them. Germline V gene data show CDR1 as MNHEY and CDR2 as SMNVEV (reference sequence). The CDR3 DNA reads as TGTGCCAGCAAATCGGGAAGCAATCAGCCCCAGCATTTT. It codes for CASKSGSNQPQHF.

This sequence joins TRBV30 and TRBJ2-2, with TRBD1 matching over 7 bases. Germline loops: CDR1 GTSNPN, CDR2 SVGIG (reference sequence). This CDR3 comprises 15 residues. The V gene end was trimmed by 0 bases and the J gene end by 6 bases; junction bases not matched to a gene: 7. In nucleotides, the CDR3 is TGTGCCTGGAGTGTAACAGGGGTGGATTCCGGGGAGCTGTTTTTT. It is translated as CAWSVTGVDSGELFF. The whole variable domain, remainder taken from reference TRBV30 and TRBJ2-2, is SQTIHQWPATLVQPVGSPLSLECTVEGTSNPNLYWYRQAAGRGLQLLFYSVGIGQISSEVPQNLSASRPQDRQFILSSKKLLLSDSGFYLCAWSVTGVDSGELFFGEGSRLTVL.

The chain links TRBV28 to TRBJ2-7, with TRBD2 matching 9 bases. The germline CDR1 and CDR2 sequences are MDHEN and SYDVKM. This CDR3 is built from 19 residues. Unmatched junction bases numbered 25, after V lost 6 bases and J lost 7 bases. DNA of the CDR3: TGTGCCAGCAGCCCAGACTATAGGAGCGGGAGGCCATTGTACGGGGAGCAGTACTTC. Translated: CASSPDYRSGRPLYGEQYF.

This clone occurred once. The chain combines TRBV6-5 with TRBJ2-7, with D tentatively TRBD2 (6 bases). Germline V gene sequence: CDR1 MNHEY, CDR2 SVGAGI. CDR3 length: 12 amino acids. The V end lost 6 bases, the J end lost 5 bases, and 11 bases lay between the germline ends. The CDR3 DNA reads TGTGCCAGCAGGCGGGGAACGCACGAGCAGTACTTC. Amino acids: CASRRGTHEQYF.

This sequence joins TRBV11-2 and TRBJ2-1; 8 bases agree with TRBD1. The V gene's germline CDR1 is SGHAT and CDR2 FQNNGV. This CDR3 is built from 15 residues. V lost 2 bases, J lost 1 base, and 1 base stayed unmatched. The CDR3 sequence is CASSLRQGSYNEQFF. CDR3 bases: TGTGCCAGCAGCTTACGACAGGGGTCCTACAATGAGCAGTTCTTC. Looking up the rest from reference TRBV11-2 and TRBJ2-1 gives the full variable domain: EAGVAQSPRYKIIEKRQSVAFWCNPISGHATLYWYQQILGQGPKLLIQFQNNGVVDDSQLPKDRFSAERLKGVDSTLKIQPAKLEDSAVYLCASSLRQGSYNEQFFGPGTRLTVL.